The 25 T cell receptor beta chains reported below all come from one sample, sequenced in a study of CD8+ T cells in alopecia areata. Extracted from the samples, RNA was reverse transcribed into cDNA to serve as the sequencing template. Repertoires were generated with immunoSEQ multiplex PCR, while TCRdb's copy carries only in-frame clones and drops some. The sample lists about 170,000 clones; less than 75% were seen once. The specimen comprised CD8+ T cells sorted from blood, sampled at week 0. The receptors stem from a human donor with alopecia areata.

This clone has just a few counts. The chain recombines TRBV13 with TRBJ2-1; D is perhaps TRBD2 (5 bases). The germline V and J ends were trimmed by 8 bases and 6 bases, with 11 bases remaining between them. The CDR3 totals 12 residues. Germline loops: CDR1 PRHDT, CDR2 FYEKMQ (reference sequence). CDR3 sequence reads: CASGLQVNEQFF. The DNA for the CDR3 is TGTGCCAGCGGACTCCAGGTCAATGAGCAGTTCTTC.

This sequence joins TRBV30 and TRBJ2-3, with TRBD2 identical over 14 bases. The CDR3 totals 16 residues. Germline CDR1 GTSNPN, CDR2 SVGIG (reference sequence). J lost 6 bases, V lost 4 bases, and 9 bases had no gene match. The chain's CDR3 is CAWNRGTSGGGDTQYF. CDR3 nucleotide sequence: TGTGCCTGGAACCGAGGGACTAGCGGGGGTGGTGATACGCAGTATTTT.

This chain uses TRBV30 with TRBJ2-1, with 8 nucleotides matching TRBD2. The CDR3 totals 15 residues. V was pared by 0 bases and J by 7 bases, with 8 bases of the junction left unmatched. CDR1 and CDR2 from the germline V gene are GTSNPN and SVGIG (reference sequence). The CDR3 DNA reads as TGTGCCTGGAGTGTTATGACGGGGGGGCTTAATGAGCAGTTCTTC. It is translated as CAWSVMTGGLNEQFF.

This clone was recorded a few times. The chain has TRBV6-1 and TRBJ2-5; 8 bases agree with TRBD1. Germline V lookup: CDR1 MNHNS, CDR2 SASEGT. The CDR3 consists of 14 residues. After removal of 5 bases from V and 5 bases from J, the junction contained 7 bases not matched to a gene. The CDR3 loop reads CASSSLDREETQYF. CDR3 coding DNA: TGTGCCAGCAGTTCTTTGGACAGGGAGGAGACCCAGTACTTC.

In this sample, this clone turned up once. This chain uses TRBV6-5 with TRBJ1-1; D remains ambiguous. Germline V gene sequence: CDR1 MNHEY, CDR2 SVGAGI. The CDR3 spans 13 residues. Between the trimmed V and J ends, which lost 0 bases and 6 bases, there was a span of 8 bases. The CDR3 reads CASSYSNTAEAFF. CDR3 DNA: TGTGCCAGCAGTTACTCGAACACGGCTGAAGCTTTCTTT.

A note on this clone: This sequence may be a read error, since a much larger clone differs from it by one base. The chain links TRBV7-9 to TRBJ2-3; D is unresolved. Germline V CDR1 and CDR2: SEHNR, FQNEAQ (reference sequence). This CDR3 contains 12 residues. Trimming took off 1 base at V and 4 bases at J, with 3 bases between the two ends. The CDR3 is CASSLGPDTQYF. CDR3 DNA: TGTGCCAGCAGCTTAGGGCCAGATACGCAGTATTTT.

The rearrangement joins TRBV7-8 to TRBJ1-5; 7 bases match TRBD1. From germline, CDR1 is SGHVS and CDR2 FQNEAQ. CDR3 length equals 15 residues. With V trimmed by 3 bases and J by 8 bases, 10 bases remained unmatched. CDR3 loop: CASSFQDRETKPQHF. As DNA, the CDR3 is TGTGCCAGCAGCTTTCAAGACAGGGAAACTAAGCCCCAGCATTTT.

This clone was seen a few times. V and J are TRBV19 and TRBJ1-5; possibly TRBD1 for D (5 bases). V was shortened by 8 bases and J by 0 bases, with 8 bases between the two germline ends. The CDR3 is 13 residues long. Germline CDR1 LNHDA, CDR2 SQIVND (reference sequence). CDR3 residues: CASGHTSNQPQHF. Written as DNA, the CDR3 is TGTGCCAGTGGACATACTAGCAATCAGCCCCAGCATTTT.

This clone appeared a few times. This chain uses TRBV4-1 with TRBJ2-1; D is uncertain. The CDR3 is made up of 15 amino acids. V shed 6 bases and J shed 0 bases, with 12 bases lying between them. CDR1 is MGHRA, CDR2 YSYEKL, per germline. Here the CDR3 reads CASSPDWSSYNEQFF. For the CDR3, the DNA is TGCGCCAGCAGTCCTGACTGGAGCTCCTACAATGAGCAGTTCTTC.

This clone showed up just a few times. The V gene is TRBV25-1, the J gene TRBJ2-1; D is unclear. The ends were cut back, 6 bases at V and 5 bases at J, with 5 bases in the middle. Germline V gene sequence: CDR1 MGHDK, CDR2 SYGVNS. The CDR3 totals 11 residues. The CDR3 DNA reads TGTGCCAGCAGGAGTAACAATGAGCAGTTCTTC. Translated: CASRSNNEQFF.

This clone came up a few times. V is TRBV5-1 and J is TRBJ1-5; the D is unclear. Per the germline V gene, CDR1 is SGHRS and CDR2 is YFSETQ. CDR3 size: 11 residues. V was shortened by 7 bases and J by 4 bases, with 6 bases between the two germline ends. CDR3 in amino acids: CASGKNQPQHF. CDR3 DNA sequence: TGCGCCAGCGGCAAAAATCAGCCCCAGCATTTT.

The chain combines TRBV27 with TRBJ1-1; the D gene is possibly TRBD1 (6 bases). The CDR3 totals 15 residues. Trimming stripped 4 bases from V and 5 bases from J, with 17 bases between. Germline V CDR1 and CDR2: MNHEY, SMNVEV (reference sequence). The CDR3 coding sequence is TGTGCCAGCAGTTACACGACAGGAGGAGGAACTGAAGCTTTCTTT. Translating gives CASSYTTGGGTEAFF.

This clone has only a few counts. The chain joins TRBV27 to TRBJ2-7; D ambiguous. The CDR3 loop spans 14 amino acids. Trimming cost V 3 bases and J 2 bases, with 11 bases left between them. The germline CDR1 and CDR2 sequences are MNHEY and SMNVEV (reference sequence). The CDR3: CASSLNSETYEQYF. In DNA form, the CDR3 reads TGTGCCAGCAGTTTGAATTCGGAGACCTACGAGCAGTACTTC.

This clone has just a few counts. The chain carries TRBV6-4 and TRBJ2-1; D uncertain. Germline values: CDR1 MRHNA, CDR2 SNTAGT. Trimming stripped 0 bases from V and 11 bases from J, with 11 bases between. This CDR3 contains 13 residues. CDR3 protein: CASSDSPQSQQFF. The CDR3 DNA follows: TGTGCCAGCAGTGACTCGCCCCAGTCCCAGCAGTTCTTC.

CDR3 sequence (DNA): TGTGCCAGCAGCCTGAACCAGGGGGCTACCCAAGGGGAGCAGTACTTC. It encodes CASSLNQGATQGEQYF. The chain couples TRBV7-2 to TRBJ2-7; 8 nucleotides match TRBD1. The CDR3 is made up of 16 amino acids. V shed 5 bases, J shed 7 bases, and the junction held 16 bases outside the gene matches. The germline CDR1 and CDR2 sequences are SGHTA and FQGNSA.

The chain employs TRBV5-1 and TRBJ2-7; D might be TRBD2 (6 bases). The ends were cut back, 4 bases at V and 1 base at J, with 18 bases in the middle. The CDR3 consists of 16 residues. Germline V gives CDR1 SGHRS, CDR2 YFSETQ. CDR3 sequence: CASSGSIAAVSYEQYF. The CDR3 DNA follows: TGCGCCAGCAGCGGGTCTATAGCGGCGGTTTCCTACGAGCAGTACTTC.

The chain has TRBV5-1 and TRBJ2-1, with D possibly TRBD2 on 5 matching bases. CDR1 and CDR2 from the germline V gene are SGHRS and YFSETQ. The CDR3 sequence is 13 residues long. Trimming removed 0 bases from V and 7 bases from J, with 8 bases in between. DNA for the CDR3: TGCGCCAGCAGCTTGGTTCCGGGGAATGAGCAGTTCTTC. Amino acids: CASSLVPGNEQFF.

This chain connects TRBV19 to TRBJ2-6; no firm D call. This CDR3 is built from 16 residues. Trimming took 3 bases from V and 4 from J, leaving 13 bases between them. The V gene's germline CDR1 is LNHDA and CDR2 SQIVND (reference sequence). CDR3 in DNA: TGTGCCAGTAGTATCGGGTCCCGGAACGGGGCCAACGTCCTGACTTTC. It codes for CASSIGSRNGANVLTF.

Written as DNA, the CDR3 is TGCGCCAGCAGACCTGGACTAGCGGGGGGGCTAGAGACCCAGTACTTC. This gives the protein CASRPGLAGGLETQYF. The rearrangement uses TRBV4-1 and TRBJ2-5; 15 bases line up with TRBD2. The CDR3 length is 16 residues. Trimming took 6 bases from V and 4 from J; bases not matched to a gene: 6. Germline V gene lookup returns CDR1 MGHRA and CDR2 YSYEKL.

This clone was counted only a few times. The chain couples TRBV7-9 to TRBJ2-7, with 9 bases identical to TRBD1. CDR1 and CDR2 from the germline V gene are SEHNR and FQNEAQ (reference sequence). After removal of 6 bases from V and 3 bases from J, the junction contained 15 bases not matched to a gene. This CDR3 spans 17 amino acids. Written as DNA, the CDR3 is TGTGCCAGCAGTCCCCACGACAGGGGGATTTGGGACTACGAGCAGTACTTC. Translation gives CASSPHDRGIWDYEQYF.

The sample holds a few counts of this clone. The chain combines TRBV15 with TRBJ2-3, with a possible D match to TRBD1 (5 bases). The germline gives CDR1 LNHNV, CDR2 YYDKDF (reference sequence). Trimming cost V 0 bases and J 6 bases, with 10 bases left between them. The CDR3 loop spans 14 amino acids. This CDR3 reads CATSRELRADTQYF. DNA for the CDR3: TGTGCCACCAGCAGAGAACTCAGGGCTGATACGCAGTATTTT.

This clone was recorded a few times. Other DNA sequences in the sample encode the same CDR3. This chain joins TRBV29-1 and TRBJ1-1; D not certain. Germline CDR1 is SQVTM and CDR2 is ANQGSEA. CDR3 length: 8 residues. V shed 7 bases and J shed 7 bases, with 4 bases lying between them. CDR3 sequence reads: CSDGEAFF. CDR3 bases: TGCAGCGACGGTGAAGCTTTCTTT.

A single count supports this clone. CDR3 in DNA: TGCAGCGTTGGGGGAGGACAGTACAATGAGCAGTTCTTC. Protein: CSVGGGQYNEQFF. The chain carries TRBV29-1 and TRBJ2-1; D tentatively fits TRBD1 or TRBD2 (6 bases each). This CDR3 has 13 residues. Per the germline V gene, CDR1 is SQVTM and CDR2 is ANQGSEA. V lost 4 bases and J lost 4, with 11 bases in between.

The J gene is TRBJ2-3, the V gene TRBV29-1, with D tentatively TRBD1 or TRBD2 (5 bases each). CDR1 and CDR2 (germline): SQVTM, ANQGSEA. This CDR3 is built from 14 residues. V was shortened by 6 bases and J by 5 bases, with 18 bases between the two germline ends. CDR3 bases: TGCAGCGTGAATTCCGGGACGGTCATAGATACGCAGTATTTT. This gives the protein CSVNSGTVIDTQYF.

CDR3 sequence reads: CSAPGGGDYNEQFF. The CDR3 DNA reads TGCAGCGCCCCGGGGGGGGGCGACTACAATGAGCAGTTCTTC. The gene calls are TRBV29-1 and TRBJ2-1, with 8 nucleotides matching TRBD2. Unmatched junction bases numbered 8, after V lost 7 bases and J lost 3 bases. The CDR3 covers 14 residues. Germline V CDR1 and CDR2: SQVTM, ANQGSEA.